Listed below are T cell receptor beta chains from one sample, sequenced in a study of human T cells and chemical hapten exposure. TCRdb recomputed calls from the RACE reads with MiXCR, one row per CDR3 protein. The repertoire includes approximately 97,000 distinct CDR3 sequences, 27% of them detected once, and 9% to 12% sits in the top ten. This specimen consisted of whole blood, obtained in connection with sensitization to the hapten diphenylcyclopropenone (DPC). The origin of the receptors is a middle-aged man with alopecia areata. Some clones in this sample may be carry-over from other donors' samples. Both conserved end residues are part of each CDR3. Not all rows give a size; the values are once, few, many and, for expanded clones, a class.

V gene | clone size | CDR3 protein
TRBV20-1 | . | CSATGGNQPQHF
TRBV6-5 | few | CASSYSPGQGEALAKNIQYF
TRBV6-1 | . | CASSRPVTSQETQYF
TRBV4-3 | few | CASSQESPAGALDNEQFF
TRBV6-5 | few | CASKKGGSHNHEQYF
TRBV5-1 | . | CASSLSARVAANEQFF
TRBV12-3/TRBV12-4 | . | CASSGPGAKPSNIQYF
TRBV7-2 | few | CASRQGLAYNEQFF
TRBV28 | . | CASSPTGGETQYF
TRBV25-1 | . | CASSELNTPEQYF
TRBV7-2 | few | CASSLRGLGDNEQFF
TRBV6-2/TRBV6-3 | . | CASRQGQTYEQYF
TRBV20-1 | few | CSAGRLGYQPQHF
TRBV5-1 | few | CASSVLAGDLKDTQYF
TRBV5-1 | once | CASSRDGQNTEAFF
TRBV7-2 | many | CASSFAPGRGNSPLHF
TRBV12-3/TRBV12-4 | . | CASSRDEFYGYTF
TRBV5-5 | . | CASSPPGQTYGYTF
TRBV9 | few | CASSVGGSSGTQYF
TRBV12-3/TRBV12-4 | . | CASSLALGTRTDEQFF
TRBV12-5 | . | CASGLRTSGYEQYF
TRBV6-2/TRBV6-3 | few | CASRQGQGLAFF
TRBV30 | . | CAWSPPSISSPLHF
TRBV5-1 | . | CASKAGSNTEAFF
TRBV28 | . | CASILTGRDTQYF
TRBV12-3/TRBV12-4 | few | CASSPSGGVQPQHF
TRBV28 | few | CASSLLGSLEQYF
TRBV5-4 | few | CASSILAGGTDTQYF
TRBV6-5 | . | CASRTQGRRTEAFF
TRBV18 | few | CASSPKVETQYF
TRBV7-2 | few | CASSQTTRLAGGLADTQYF
TRBV3-1 | once | CASSRGTSGTSETQYF
TRBV19 | few | CASSIIPAGGDNEQFF
TRBV2 | . | CASRDIDLAYEQYF
TRBV7-9 | . | CASSLGLAGLHEQFF
TRBV30 | . | CAWAPGHRQETQYF
TRBV20-1 | . | CSARDDSNPSYEQYF
TRBV20-1 | . | CSARDSSNEKLFF
TRBV28 | few | CASGSIQTLGLARYPDTQYF
TRBV27 | . | CASSPGGLYSNTDTQYF
TRBV7-6 | few | CASSLGTGTNSPLHF
TRBV29-1 | . | CSVRLAGGVEQYF
TRBV27 | . | CASSLAPASSYEQYF
TRBV18 | . | CASSPRNRPGETQYF
TRBV6-6 | few | CASRREGQAFTGELFF
TRBV2 | . | CASKKKTGEASPLHF
TRBV5-1 | . | CASSLRGAGTDTQYF
TRBV7-2 | . | CASSLARVPTNEQFF
TRBV11-2 | . | CASSSGLANEQYF
TRBV12-3/TRBV12-4 | . | CASSTTSGRPSAYEQYF
TRBV6-2/TRBV6-3 | . | CASSYYRKTRQGGPLGYTF
TRBV12-3/TRBV12-4 | many | CASRTGLAYSYNEQFF